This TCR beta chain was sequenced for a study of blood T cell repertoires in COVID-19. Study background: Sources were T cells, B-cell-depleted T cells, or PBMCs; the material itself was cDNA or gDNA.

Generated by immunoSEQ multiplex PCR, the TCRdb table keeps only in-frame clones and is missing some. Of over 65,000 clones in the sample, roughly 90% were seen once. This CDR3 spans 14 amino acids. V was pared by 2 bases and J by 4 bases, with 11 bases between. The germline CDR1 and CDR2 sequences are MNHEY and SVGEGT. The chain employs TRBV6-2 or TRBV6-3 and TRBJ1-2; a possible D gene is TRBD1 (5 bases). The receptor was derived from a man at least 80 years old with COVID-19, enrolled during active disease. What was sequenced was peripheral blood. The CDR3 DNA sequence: TGTGCCAGCAGTTACGAAAGGGGCGGCTATGGCTACACCTTC. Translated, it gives CASSYERGGYGYTF.